These 13 T cell receptor beta chains came from one sample sequenced in a study of blood T cell repertoires in COVID-19. The assay was immunoSEQ multiplex PCR, and TCRdb's table has in-frame clones only and misses some. The sample has about 670,000 clones; 70% to 90% are singletons. Sequencing was performed on peripheral blood. Source of these receptors: a woman younger than 30 with acute or convalescent COVID-19.

This chain connects TRBV11-2 to TRBJ2-5, with D possibly TRBD1 on 5 matching bases. The CDR3 is made up of 14 amino acids. The ends were cut back, 4 bases at V and 3 bases at J, with 12 bases in the middle. Per germline, CDR1 SGHAT and CDR2 FQNNGV. CDR3 sequence (DNA): TGTGCCAGCAGCTCATTTAGACAGAAAGAGACCCAGTACTTC. Translated: CASSSFRQKETQYF.

This chain connects TRBV29-1 to TRBJ1-2; no clear D gene. Germline-derived CDR1 and CDR2 are SQVTM and ANQGSEA. This CDR3 is 17 amino acids long. Trimming shortened V by 4 bases and J by 1 base, and 22 bases separated the two germline ends. The CDR3 loop reads CSVVGVIQDLHNYGYTF. CDR3 coding DNA: TGCAGCGTTGTCGGGGTTATACAAGATCTACATAACTATGGCTACACCTTC.

J is TRBJ2-3 and V is TRBV10-3; D might be TRBD1 (6 bases). Between the trimmed V and J ends, which lost 8 bases and 0 bases, there was a span of 9 bases. The CDR3 spans 13 residues. Germline V lookup: CDR1 ENHRY, CDR2 SYGVKD. The CDR3 is CAIYRDSTDTQYF. In DNA, the CDR3 is TGTGCCATCTACAGGGACAGCACAGATACGCAGTATTTT.

The chain links TRBV6-5 to TRBJ1-2; 11 bases map to TRBD1. Germline assignment: CDR1 MNHEY and CDR2 SVGAGI. The V gene end was trimmed by 2 bases and the J gene end by 4 bases; junction bases not matched to a gene: 6. There are 16 residues in the CDR3. CDR3 in DNA: TGTGCCAGCAGTTACACACGGACAGGGGGCCCCTATGGCTACACCTTC. This gives the protein CASSYTRTGGPYGYTF.

The V gene is TRBV5-8, the J gene TRBJ1-1; 7 bases match TRBD1. Germline loops: CDR1 SGHTS, CDR2 YDEGEE. J was trimmed by 6 bases and V by 4 bases; bases with no gene match: 9. The CDR3 has 14 residues. Here the CDR3 reads CASSRGDRTAEAFF. The DNA of the CDR3 is TGTGCCAGCAGCCGAGGGGACAGAACGGCTGAAGCTTTCTTT.

CDR3 bases: TGCGCCAGCAAAACCATAGCGGGAAGCACAGATACGCAGTATTTT. This sequence encodes CASKTIAGSTDTQYF. V usage is TRBV5-1 and J usage is TRBJ2-3; the match to TRBD2 covers 8 bases. With 6 bases clipped from V and 0 bases from J, the junction kept 6 bases outside the gene matches. The CDR3 has 15 residues. Germline values: CDR1 SGHRS, CDR2 YFSETQ. Full variable domain (rest looked up from reference TRBV5-1 and TRBJ2-3): KAGVTQTPRYLIKTRGQQVTLSCSPISGHRSVSWYQQTPGQGLQFLFEYFSETQRNKGNFPGRFSGRQFSNSRSEMNVSTLELGDSALYLCASKTIAGSTDTQYFGPGTRLTVL.

This chain joins TRBV4-2 and TRBJ2-3, with 11 positions matching TRBD2. This CDR3 has 19 residues. J lost 0 bases, V lost 3 bases, and 11 bases had no gene match. In germline, CDR1 is LGHNA, CDR2 YNFKEQ. The CDR3 loop is CASSQGGRLAGTSTDTQYF. Written as DNA, the CDR3 is TGTGCCAGCAGCCAGGGGGGTCGACTAGCGGGGACGAGCACAGATACGCAGTATTTT.

The chain combines TRBV5-5 with TRBJ1-6; D unclear. The CDR3 is 15 residues long. Germline CDR1 SGHKS, CDR2 YYEKEE (reference sequence). Trimming left V 1 base short and J 5 bases short, with 10 bases between. CDR3 nucleotides: TGTGCCAGCAGCTTGTTGGCGGATAATAATTCACCCCTCCACTTT. As protein: CASSLLADNNSPLHF.

V gene TRBV9 combines with J gene TRBJ1-4; D gene unclear. The CDR3 contains 15 residues. V shed 0 bases and J shed 0 bases, with 6 bases lying between them. Looked up from germline, CDR1 is SGDLS and CDR2 is YYNGEE. CDR3: CASSVGAATNEKLFF. In nucleotides, the CDR3 is TGTGCCAGCAGCGTAGGGGCCGCAACTAATGAAAAACTGTTTTTT.

The J gene is TRBJ1-2, the V gene TRBV24-1, with 7 bases matching TRBD1. The ends lost 4 bases at V and 4 bases at J; junction bases unmatched: 2. The germline V gene has CDR1 KGHDR and CDR2 SFDVKD. This CDR3 spans 13 amino acids. CDR3 region: CATSDWTGYGYTF. The CDR3, as DNA: TGTGCCACCAGTGACTGGACAGGCTATGGCTACACCTTC.

This rearrangement joins TRBV27 to TRBJ2-1; 11 bases line up with TRBD2. Germline loops: CDR1 MNHEY, CDR2 SMNVEV (reference sequence). V gave up 2 bases and J gave up 7 bases; unmatched junction bases: 7. This CDR3 comprises 16 residues. This CDR3 reads CASSLGLAGGENEQFF. CDR3 DNA: TGTGCCAGCAGTTTAGGGCTAGCGGGGGGAGAGAATGAGCAGTTCTTC.

The chain carries TRBV9 and TRBJ2-7; perhaps TRBD1 as D (6 bases). Trimming took off 2 bases at V and 2 bases at J, with 11 bases between the two ends. Germline V gene sequence: CDR1 SGDLS, CDR2 YYNGEE. The CDR3 has 14 amino acids. The CDR3 is CASSVRGAPYEQYF. DNA of the CDR3: TGTGCCAGCAGCGTCAGGGGAGCCCCCTACGAGCAGTACTTC.

This sequence joins TRBV30 and TRBJ2-3; 7 nucleotides align to TRBD1. The V gene's germline CDR1 is GTSNPN and CDR2 SVGIG (reference sequence). The V gene end was trimmed by 4 bases and the J gene end by 2 bases; junction bases not matched to a gene: 9. The CDR3 has 15 residues. CDR3 in DNA: TGTGCCTGGACCCCCGGGACAGCATCCACAGATACGCAGTATTTT. Protein: CAWTPGTASTDTQYF.